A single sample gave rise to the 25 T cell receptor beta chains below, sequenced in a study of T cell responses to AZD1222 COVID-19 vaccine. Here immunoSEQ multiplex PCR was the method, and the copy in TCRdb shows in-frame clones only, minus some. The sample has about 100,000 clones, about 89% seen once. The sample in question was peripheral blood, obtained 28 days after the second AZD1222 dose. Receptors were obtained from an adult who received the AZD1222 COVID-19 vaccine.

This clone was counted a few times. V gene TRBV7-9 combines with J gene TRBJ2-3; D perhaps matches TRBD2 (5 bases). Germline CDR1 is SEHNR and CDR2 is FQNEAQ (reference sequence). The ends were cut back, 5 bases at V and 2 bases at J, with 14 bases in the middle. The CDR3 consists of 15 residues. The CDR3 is CASSPKQRITDTQYF. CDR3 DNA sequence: TGTGCCAGCAGCCCAAAACAGCGGATCACAGATACGCAGTATTTT.

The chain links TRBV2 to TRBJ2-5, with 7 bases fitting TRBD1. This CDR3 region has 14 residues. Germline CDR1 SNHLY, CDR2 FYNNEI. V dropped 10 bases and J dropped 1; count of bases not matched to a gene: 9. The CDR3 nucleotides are TGTGCCACCCAAGGGGGACAGTCCCAAGAGACCCAGTACTTC. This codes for CATQGGQSQETQYF. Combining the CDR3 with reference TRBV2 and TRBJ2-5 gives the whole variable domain EPEVTQTPSHQVTQMGQEVILRCVPISNHLYFYWYRQILGQKVEFLVSFYNNEISEKSEIFDDQFSVERPDGSNFTLKIRSTKLEDSAMYFCATQGGQSQETQYFGPGTRLLVL.

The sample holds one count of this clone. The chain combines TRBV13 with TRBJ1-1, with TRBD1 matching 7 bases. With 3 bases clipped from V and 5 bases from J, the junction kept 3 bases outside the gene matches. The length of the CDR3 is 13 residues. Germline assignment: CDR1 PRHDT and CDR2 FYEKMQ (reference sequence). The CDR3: CASSLTGITEAFF. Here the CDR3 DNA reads TGTGCCAGCAGCTTGACAGGGATTACTGAAGCTTTCTTT.

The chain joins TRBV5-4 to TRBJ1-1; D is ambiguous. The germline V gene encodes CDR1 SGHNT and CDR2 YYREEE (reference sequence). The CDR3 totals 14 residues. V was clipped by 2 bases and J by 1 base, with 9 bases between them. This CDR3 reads CASSLGLRNTEAFF. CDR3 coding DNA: TGTGCCAGCAGCTTAGGACTCAGGAACACTGAAGCTTTCTTT.

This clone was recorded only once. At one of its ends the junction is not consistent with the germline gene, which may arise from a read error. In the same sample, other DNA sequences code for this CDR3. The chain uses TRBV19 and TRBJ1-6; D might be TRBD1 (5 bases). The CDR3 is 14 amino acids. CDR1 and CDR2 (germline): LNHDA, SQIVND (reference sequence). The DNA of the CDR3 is TGTGCCAGTGGACTGGCAGGGCTGAATTCGCCCCTCCACTTT. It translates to CASGLAGLNSPLHF.

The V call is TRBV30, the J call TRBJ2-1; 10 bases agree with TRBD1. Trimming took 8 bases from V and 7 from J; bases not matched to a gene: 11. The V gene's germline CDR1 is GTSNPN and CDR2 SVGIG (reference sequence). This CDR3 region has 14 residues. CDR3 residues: CAGQRRQGANEQFF. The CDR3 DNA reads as TGTGCCGGGCAAAGGAGACAGGGGGCAAATGAGCAGTTCTTC.

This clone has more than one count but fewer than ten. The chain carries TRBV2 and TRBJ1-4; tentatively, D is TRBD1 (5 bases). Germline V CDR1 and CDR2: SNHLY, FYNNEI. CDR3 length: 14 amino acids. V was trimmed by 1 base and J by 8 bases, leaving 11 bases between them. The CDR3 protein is CASSEGGWWEKLFF. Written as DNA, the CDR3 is TGTGCCAGCAGTGAAGGGGGCTGGTGGGAAAAACTGTTTTTT.

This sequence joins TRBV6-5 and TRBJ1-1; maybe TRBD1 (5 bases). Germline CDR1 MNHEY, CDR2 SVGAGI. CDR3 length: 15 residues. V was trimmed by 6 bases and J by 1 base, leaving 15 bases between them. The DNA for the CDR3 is TGTGCCAGCAGACCAGGGCAAGGGTGGAACACTGAAGCTTTCTTT. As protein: CASRPGQGWNTEAFF.

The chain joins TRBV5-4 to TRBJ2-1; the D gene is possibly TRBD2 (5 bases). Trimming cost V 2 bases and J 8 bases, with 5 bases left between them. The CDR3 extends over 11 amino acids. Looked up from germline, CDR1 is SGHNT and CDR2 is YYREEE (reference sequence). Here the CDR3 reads CASSFSDEQFF. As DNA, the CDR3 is TGTGCCAGCAGCTTTAGCGATGAGCAGTTCTTC.

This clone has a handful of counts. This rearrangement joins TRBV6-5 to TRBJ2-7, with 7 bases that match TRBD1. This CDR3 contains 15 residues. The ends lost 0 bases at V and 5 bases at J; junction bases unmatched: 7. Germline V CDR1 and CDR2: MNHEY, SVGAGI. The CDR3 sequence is CASSYSNRGRDEQYF. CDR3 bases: TGTGCCAGCAGTTACTCAAACAGGGGAAGGGACGAGCAGTACTTC.

The CDR3 region has the DNA TGTGCCAGCAGGGGGACAGGGGGAGAGGCTAGCAATCAGCCCCAGCATTTT. Amino acid sequence: CASRGTGGEASNQPQHF. The V and J genes are TRBV28 and TRBJ1-5; 11 bases line up with TRBD1. This CDR3 contains 17 residues. CDR1 MDHEN and CDR2 SYDVKM come from the germline V gene. Unmatched junction bases numbered 7, after V lost 6 bases and J lost 0 bases.

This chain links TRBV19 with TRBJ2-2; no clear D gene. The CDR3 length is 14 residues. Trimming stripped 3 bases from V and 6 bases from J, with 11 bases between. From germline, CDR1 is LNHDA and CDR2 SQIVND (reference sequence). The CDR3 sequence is CASSIRNVAGELFF. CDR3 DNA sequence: TGTGCCAGTAGTATTCGTAACGTAGCCGGGGAGCTGTTTTTT.

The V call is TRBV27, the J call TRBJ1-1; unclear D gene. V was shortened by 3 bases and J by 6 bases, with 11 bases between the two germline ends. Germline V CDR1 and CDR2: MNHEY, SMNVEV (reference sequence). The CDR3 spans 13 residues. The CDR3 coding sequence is TGTGCCAGCAGTTTGCTAGGGAGGGCTGAAGCTTTCTTT. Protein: CASSLLGRAEAFF.

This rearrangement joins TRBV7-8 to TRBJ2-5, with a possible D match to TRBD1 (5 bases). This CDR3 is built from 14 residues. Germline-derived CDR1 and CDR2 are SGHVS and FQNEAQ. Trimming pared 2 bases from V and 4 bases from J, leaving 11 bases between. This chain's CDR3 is CASSLFREGETQYF. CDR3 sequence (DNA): TGTGCCAGCAGCTTATTCAGGGAAGGAGAGACCCAGTACTTC.

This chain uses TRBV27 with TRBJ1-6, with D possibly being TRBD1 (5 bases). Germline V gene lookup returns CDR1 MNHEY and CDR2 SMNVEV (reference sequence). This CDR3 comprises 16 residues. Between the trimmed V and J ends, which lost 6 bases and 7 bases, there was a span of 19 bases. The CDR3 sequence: CASRPGTRARNSPLHF. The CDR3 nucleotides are TGTGCCAGCAGGCCCGGGACCCGGGCCAGGAATTCACCCCTCCACTTT.

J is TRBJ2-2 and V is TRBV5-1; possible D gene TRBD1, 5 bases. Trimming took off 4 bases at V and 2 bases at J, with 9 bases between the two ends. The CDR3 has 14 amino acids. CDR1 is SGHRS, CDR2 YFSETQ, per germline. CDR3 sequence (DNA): TGCGCCAGCAGCAGGGGCCTAAACACCGGGGAGCTGTTTTTT. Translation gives CASSRGLNTGELFF.

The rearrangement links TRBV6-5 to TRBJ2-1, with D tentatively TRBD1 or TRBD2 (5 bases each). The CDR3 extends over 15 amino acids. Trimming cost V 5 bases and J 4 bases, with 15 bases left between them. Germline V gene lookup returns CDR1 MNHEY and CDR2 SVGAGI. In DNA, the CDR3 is TGTGCCAGCAGTCGCCCCGGGGCAGGGTACAATGAGCAGTTCTTC. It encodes CASSRPGAGYNEQFF.

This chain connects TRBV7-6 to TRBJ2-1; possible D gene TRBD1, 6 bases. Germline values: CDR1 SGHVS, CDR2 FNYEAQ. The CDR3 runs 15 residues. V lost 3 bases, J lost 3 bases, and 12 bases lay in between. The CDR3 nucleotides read TGTGCCAGCAGCTTGCAGGGGCCCCTCTACAATGAGCAGTTCTTC. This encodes CASSLQGPLYNEQFF.

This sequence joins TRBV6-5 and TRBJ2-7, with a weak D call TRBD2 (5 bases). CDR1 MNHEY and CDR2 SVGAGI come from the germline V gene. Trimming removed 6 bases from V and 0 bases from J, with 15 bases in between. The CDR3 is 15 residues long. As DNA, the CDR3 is TGTGCCAGCAGCTCCCCAAGGAGGAGCTCCTACGAGCAGTACTTC. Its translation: CASSSPRRSSYEQYF.

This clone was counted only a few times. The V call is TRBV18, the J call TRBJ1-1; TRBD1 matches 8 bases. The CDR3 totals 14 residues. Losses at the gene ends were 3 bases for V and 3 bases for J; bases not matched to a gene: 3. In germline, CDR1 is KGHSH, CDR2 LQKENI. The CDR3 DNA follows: TGTGCCAGCTCACCGCAACAGGGGGACACTGAAGCTTTCTTT. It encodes CASSPQQGDTEAFF.

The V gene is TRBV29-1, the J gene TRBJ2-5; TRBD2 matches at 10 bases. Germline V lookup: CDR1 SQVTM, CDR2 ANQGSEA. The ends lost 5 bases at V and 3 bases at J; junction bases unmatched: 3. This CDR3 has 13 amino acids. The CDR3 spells CSVQGLAEETQYF. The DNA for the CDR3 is TGCAGCGTTCAAGGACTAGCGGAAGAGACCCAGTACTTC.

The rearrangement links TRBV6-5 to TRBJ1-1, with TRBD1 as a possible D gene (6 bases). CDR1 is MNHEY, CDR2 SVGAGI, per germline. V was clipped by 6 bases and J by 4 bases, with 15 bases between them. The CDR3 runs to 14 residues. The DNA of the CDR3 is TGTGCCAGCAGGCATACAGGGTGGGGCACTGAAGCTTTCTTT. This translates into CASRHTGWGTEAFF.

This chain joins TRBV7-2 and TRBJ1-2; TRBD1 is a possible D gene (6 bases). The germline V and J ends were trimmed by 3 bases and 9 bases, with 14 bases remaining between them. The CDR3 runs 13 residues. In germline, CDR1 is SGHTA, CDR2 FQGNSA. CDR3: CASSFRYRVRYTF. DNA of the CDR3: TGTGCCAGCAGCTTTCGATACAGGGTTCGCTACACCTTC.

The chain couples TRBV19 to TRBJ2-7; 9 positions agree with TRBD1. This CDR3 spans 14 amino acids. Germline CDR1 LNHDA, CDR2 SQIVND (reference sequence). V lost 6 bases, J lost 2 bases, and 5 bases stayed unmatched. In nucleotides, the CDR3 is TGTGCCAGTAGAGGGGGACAGGGAGCCTACGAGCAGTACTTC. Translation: CASRGGQGAYEQYF.

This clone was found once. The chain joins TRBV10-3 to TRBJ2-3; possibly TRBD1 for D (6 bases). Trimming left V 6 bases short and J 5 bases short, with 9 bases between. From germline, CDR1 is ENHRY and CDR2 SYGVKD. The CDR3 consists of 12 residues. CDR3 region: CAISKDRDTQYF. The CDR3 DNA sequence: TGTGCCATCAGCAAGGACAGAGATACGCAGTATTTT.